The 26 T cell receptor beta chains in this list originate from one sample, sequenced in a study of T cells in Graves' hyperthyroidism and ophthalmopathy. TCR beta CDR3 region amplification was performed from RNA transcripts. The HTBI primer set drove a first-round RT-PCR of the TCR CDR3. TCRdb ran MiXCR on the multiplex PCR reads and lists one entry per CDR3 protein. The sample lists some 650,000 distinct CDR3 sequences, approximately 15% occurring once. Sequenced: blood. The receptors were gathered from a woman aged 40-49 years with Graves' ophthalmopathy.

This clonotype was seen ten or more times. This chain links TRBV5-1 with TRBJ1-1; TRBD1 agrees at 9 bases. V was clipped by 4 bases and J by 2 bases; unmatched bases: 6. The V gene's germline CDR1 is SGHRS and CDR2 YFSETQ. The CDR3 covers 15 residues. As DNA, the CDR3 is TGCGCCAGCAGCGTCCGGGACAGGGTTAACACTGAAGCTTTCTTT. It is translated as CASSVRDRVNTEAFF.

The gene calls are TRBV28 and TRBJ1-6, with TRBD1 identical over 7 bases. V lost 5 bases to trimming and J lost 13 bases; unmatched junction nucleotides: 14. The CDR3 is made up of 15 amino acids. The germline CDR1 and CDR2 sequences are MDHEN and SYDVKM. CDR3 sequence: CASSTGTASVRPLHF. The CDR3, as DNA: TGTGCCAGCAGTACCGGGACAGCCTCCGTGAGGCCCCTCCACTTT.

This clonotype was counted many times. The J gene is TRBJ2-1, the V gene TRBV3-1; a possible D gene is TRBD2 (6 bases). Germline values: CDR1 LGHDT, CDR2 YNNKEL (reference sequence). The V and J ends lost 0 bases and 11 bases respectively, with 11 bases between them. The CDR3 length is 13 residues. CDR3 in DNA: TGTGCCAGCAGCCAAGAGGGACTGGTACAGCAGTTCTTC. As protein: CASSQEGLVQQFF.

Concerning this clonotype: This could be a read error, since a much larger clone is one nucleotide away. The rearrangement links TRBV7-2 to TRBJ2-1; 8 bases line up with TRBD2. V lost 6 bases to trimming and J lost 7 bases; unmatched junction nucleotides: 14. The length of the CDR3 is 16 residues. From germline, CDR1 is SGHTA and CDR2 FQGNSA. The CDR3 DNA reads TGTGCCAGCAGGAGCATCGGGAGGGCGGCGGGTAATGAGCAGTTCTTC. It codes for CASRSIGRAAGNEQFF.

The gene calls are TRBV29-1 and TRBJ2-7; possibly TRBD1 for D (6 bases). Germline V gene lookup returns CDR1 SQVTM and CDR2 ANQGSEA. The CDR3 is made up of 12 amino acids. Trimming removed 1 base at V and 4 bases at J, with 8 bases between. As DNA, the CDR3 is TGCAGCGTTGAAGGGACAGAGTACGAGCAGTACTTC. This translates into CSVEGTEYEQYF.

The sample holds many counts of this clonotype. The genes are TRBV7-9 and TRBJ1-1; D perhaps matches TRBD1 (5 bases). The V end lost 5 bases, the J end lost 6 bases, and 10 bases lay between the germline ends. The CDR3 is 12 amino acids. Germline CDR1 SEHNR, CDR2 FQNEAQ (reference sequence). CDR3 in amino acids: CASSPQGAEAFF. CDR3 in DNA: TGTGCCAGCAGCCCTCAGGGCGCTGAAGCTTTCTTT. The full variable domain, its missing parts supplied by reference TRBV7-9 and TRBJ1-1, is DTGVSQNPRHKITKRGQNVTFRCDPISEHNRLYWYRQTLGQGPEFLTYFQNEAQLEKSRLLSDRFSAERPKGSFSTLEIQRTEQGDSAMYLCASSPQGAEAFFGQGTRLTVV.

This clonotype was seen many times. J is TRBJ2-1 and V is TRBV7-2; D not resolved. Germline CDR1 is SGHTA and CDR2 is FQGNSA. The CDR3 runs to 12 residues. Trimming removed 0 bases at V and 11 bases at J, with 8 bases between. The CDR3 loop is CASSLALFQQFF. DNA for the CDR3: TGTGCCAGCAGCTTAGCGTTATTCCAGCAGTTCTTC.

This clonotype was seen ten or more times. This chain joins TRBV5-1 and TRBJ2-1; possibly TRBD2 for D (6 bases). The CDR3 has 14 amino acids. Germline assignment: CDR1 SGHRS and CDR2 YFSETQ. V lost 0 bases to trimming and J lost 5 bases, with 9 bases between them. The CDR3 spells CASSLGLEHNEQFF. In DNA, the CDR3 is TGCGCCAGCAGCTTGGGACTAGAGCACAATGAGCAGTTCTTC.

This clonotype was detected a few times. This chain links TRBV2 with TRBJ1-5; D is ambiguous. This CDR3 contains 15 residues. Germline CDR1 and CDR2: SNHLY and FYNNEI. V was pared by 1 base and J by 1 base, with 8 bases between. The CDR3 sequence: CASSEEMGSNQPQHF. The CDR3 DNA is TGTGCCAGCAGTGAAGAGATGGGGAGCAATCAGCCCCAGCATTTT.

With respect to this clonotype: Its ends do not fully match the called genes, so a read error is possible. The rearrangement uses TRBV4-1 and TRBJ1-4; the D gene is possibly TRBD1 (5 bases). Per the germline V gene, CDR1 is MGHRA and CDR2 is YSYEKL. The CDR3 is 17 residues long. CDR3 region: CASSQEPPEARGEKLSF. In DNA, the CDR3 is TGCGCCAGCAGCCAGGAACCACCCGAGGCGAGGGGTGAAAAACTGTCTTTT.

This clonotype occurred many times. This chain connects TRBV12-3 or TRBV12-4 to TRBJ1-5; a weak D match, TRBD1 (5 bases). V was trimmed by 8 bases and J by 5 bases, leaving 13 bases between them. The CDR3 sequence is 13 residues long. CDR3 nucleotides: TGTGCCAGCTCTACTCAGGGCGATCAGCCCCAGCATTTT. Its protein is CASSTQGDQPQHF.

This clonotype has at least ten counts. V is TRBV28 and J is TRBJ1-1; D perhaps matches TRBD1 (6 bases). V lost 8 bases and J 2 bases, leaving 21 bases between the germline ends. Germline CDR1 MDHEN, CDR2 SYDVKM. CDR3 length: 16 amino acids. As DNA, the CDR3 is TGTGCCAGCTGCAAAGCAGGGGCGCAGGTCAACACTGAAGCTTTCTTT. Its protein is CASCKAGAQVNTEAFF.

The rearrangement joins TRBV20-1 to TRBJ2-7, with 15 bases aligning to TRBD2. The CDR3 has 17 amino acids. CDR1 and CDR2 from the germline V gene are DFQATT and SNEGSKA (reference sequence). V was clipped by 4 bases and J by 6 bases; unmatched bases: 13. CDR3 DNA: TGCAGTGCTACGAGGGGACTAGCGGGGGGAGTGATAAGCGAGCAGTACTTC. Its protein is CSATRGLAGGVISEQYF.

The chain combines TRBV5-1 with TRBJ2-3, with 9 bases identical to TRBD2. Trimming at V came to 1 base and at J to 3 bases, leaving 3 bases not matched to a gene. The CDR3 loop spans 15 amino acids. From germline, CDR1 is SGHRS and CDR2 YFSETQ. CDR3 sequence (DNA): TGCGCCAGCAGCTTGTGGACTAGCGAAACAGATACGCAGTATTTT. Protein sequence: CASSLWTSETDTQYF.

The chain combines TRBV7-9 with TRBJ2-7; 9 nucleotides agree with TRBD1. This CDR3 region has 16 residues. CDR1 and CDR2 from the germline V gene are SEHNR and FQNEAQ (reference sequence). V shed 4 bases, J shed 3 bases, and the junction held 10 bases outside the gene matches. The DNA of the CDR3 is TGTGCCAGCAGCTCAACTTCCGGGGACAGGGTCTACGAGCAGTACTTC. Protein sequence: CASSSTSGDRVYEQYF.

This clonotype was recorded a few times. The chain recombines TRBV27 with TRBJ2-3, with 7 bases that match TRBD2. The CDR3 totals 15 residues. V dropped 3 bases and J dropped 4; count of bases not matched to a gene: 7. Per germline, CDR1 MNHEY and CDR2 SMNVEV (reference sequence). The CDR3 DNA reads TGTGCCAGCAGTTTCCGGGCTAGCGGCCCAGATACGCAGTATTTT. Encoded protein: CASSFRASGPDTQYF.

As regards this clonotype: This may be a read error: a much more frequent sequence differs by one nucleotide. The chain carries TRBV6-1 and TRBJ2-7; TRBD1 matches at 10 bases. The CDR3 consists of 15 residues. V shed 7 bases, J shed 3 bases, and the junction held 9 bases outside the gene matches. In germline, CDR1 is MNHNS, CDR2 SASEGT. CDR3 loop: CASKGTGAQDYEQYF. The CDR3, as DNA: TGTGCCAGCAAGGGGACAGGGGCCCAAGACTACGAGCAGTACTTC.

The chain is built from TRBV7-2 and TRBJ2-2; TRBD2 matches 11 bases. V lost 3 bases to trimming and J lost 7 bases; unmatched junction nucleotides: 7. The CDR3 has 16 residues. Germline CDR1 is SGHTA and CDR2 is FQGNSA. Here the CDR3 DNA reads TGTGCCAGCAGCTTTAGCGGGGGGGCCCCTGGCGGGGAGCTGTTTTTT. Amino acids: CASSFSGGAPGGELFF.

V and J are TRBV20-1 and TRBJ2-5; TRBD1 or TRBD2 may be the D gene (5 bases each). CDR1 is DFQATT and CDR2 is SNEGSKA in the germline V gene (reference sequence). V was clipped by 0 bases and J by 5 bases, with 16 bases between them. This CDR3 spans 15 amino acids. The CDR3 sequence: CSAREGTGRAETQYF. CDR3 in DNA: TGCAGTGCTAGAGAGGGGACGGGCCGGGCGGAGACCCAGTACTTC.

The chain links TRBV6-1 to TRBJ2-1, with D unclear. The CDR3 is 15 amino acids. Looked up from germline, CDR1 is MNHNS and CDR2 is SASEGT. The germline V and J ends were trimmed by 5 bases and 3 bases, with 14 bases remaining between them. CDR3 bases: TGTGCCAGCAGTCCTTCTAACACAAACTACAATGAGCAGTTCTTC. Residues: CASSPSNTNYNEQFF.

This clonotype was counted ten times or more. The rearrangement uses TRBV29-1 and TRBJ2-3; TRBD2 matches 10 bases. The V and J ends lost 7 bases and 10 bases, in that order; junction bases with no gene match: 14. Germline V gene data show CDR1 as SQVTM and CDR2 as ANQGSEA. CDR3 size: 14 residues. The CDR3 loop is CSARGLAEHRSQYF. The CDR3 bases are TGCAGCGCCAGAGGACTAGCGGAACACAGATCGCAGTATTTT.

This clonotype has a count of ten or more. The CDR3 reads CASSSQFINTEAFF. CDR3 DNA sequence: TGTGCCAGCAGCTCCCAGTTTATCAACACTGAAGCTTTCTTT. The V gene is TRBV11-2, the J gene TRBJ1-1, with D unresolved. The CDR3 extends over 14 amino acids. V gave up 4 bases and J gave up 2 bases, with 11 bases separating them. Germline CDR1 is SGHAT and CDR2 is FQNNGV.

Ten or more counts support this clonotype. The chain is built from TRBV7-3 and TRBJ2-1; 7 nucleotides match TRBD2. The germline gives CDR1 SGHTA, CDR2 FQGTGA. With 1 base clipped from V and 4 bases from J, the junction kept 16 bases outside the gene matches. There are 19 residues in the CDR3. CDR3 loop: CASSLIAGEGTTPYNEQFF. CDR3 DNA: TGTGCCAGCAGCTTAATAGCTGGTGAGGGGACTACGCCTTACAATGAGCAGTTCTTC. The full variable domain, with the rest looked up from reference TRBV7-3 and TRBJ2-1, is GAGVSQTPSNKVTEKGKYVELRCDPISGHTALYWYRQSLGQGPEFLIYFQGTGAADDSGLPNDRFFAVRPEGSVSTLKIQRTERGDSAVYLCASSLIAGEGTTPYNEQFFGPGTRLTVL.

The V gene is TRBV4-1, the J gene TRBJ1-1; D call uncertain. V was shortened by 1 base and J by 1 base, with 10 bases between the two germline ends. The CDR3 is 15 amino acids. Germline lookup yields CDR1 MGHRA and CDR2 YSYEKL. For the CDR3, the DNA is TGCGCCAGCAGCCAAGGTGGGCCGGCGAACACTGAAGCTTTCTTT. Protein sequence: CASSQGGPANTEAFF.

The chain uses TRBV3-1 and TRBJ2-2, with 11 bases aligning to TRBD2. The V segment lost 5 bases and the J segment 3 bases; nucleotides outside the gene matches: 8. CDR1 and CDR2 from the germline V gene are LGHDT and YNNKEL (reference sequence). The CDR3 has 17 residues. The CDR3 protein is CASSVSGTSGYTGELFF. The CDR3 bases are TGTGCCAGCAGCGTAAGCGGGACTAGCGGATACACCGGGGAGCTGTTTTTT.

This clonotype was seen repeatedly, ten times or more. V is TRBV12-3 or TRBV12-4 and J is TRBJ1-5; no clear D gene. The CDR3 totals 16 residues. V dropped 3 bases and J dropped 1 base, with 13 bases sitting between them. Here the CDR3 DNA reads TGTGCCAGCAGTTTGGGAGGGAGGGCAAGCAATCAGCCCCAGCATTTT. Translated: CASSLGGRASNQPQHF.